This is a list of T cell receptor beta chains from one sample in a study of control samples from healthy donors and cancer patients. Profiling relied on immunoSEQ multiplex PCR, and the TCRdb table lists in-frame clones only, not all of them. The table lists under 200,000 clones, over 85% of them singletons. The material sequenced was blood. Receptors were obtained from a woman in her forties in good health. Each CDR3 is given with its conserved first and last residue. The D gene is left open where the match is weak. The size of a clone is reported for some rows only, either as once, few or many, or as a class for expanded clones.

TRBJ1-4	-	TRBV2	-	CASRALWTVGEKLFF	TGTGCCAGCAGGGCCCTTTGGACAGTAGGTGAAAAACTGTTTTTT
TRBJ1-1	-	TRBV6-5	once	CASSRPNRLNTEAFF	TGTGCCAGCAGTCGACCAAACCGGCTGAACACTGAAGCTTTCTTT
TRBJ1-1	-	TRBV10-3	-	CAISEGPNTEAFF	TGTGCCATCAGTGAGGGACCGAACACTGAAGCTTTCTTT
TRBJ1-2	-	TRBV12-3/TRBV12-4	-	CASSFGWVNGYTF	TGTGCCAGCAGTTTTGGGTGGGTAAATGGCTACACCTTC
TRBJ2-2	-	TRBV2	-	CASTRGPANTGELFF	TGTGCCTCCACCCGGGGCCCTGCGAACACCGGGGAGCTGTTTTTT
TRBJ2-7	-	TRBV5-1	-	CASSPDRTPREQYF	TGCGCCAGCAGTCCCGACCGGACCCCCCGCGAGCAGTACTTC
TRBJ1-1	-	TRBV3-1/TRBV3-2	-	CASSQSLGHLNTEAFF	TGTGCCAGCAGCCAAAGTTTGGGACACCTGAACACTGAAGCTTTCTTT
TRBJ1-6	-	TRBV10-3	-	CAISDLGGANSPLHF	TGTGCCATCAGTGATTTGGGCGGGGCTAATTCACCCCTCCACTTT
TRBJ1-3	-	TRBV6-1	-	CASSEGRSSGNTIYF	TGTGCCAGCAGTGAGGGACGGAGCTCTGGAAACACCATATATTTT
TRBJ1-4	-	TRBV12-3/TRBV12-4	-	CASRDLDEKLFF	TGTGCCAGCCGGGACCTCGATGAAAAACTGTTTTTT
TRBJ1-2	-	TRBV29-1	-	CSVLAQGDGYTF	TGCAGCGTTTTAGCCCAAGGTGATGGCTACACCTTC
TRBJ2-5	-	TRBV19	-	CASSPSKISETQYF	TGTGCCAGTAGCCCGAGCAAGATCTCGGAGACCCAGTACTTC
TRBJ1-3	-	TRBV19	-	CASSKDRLSGNTIYF	TGTGCCAGTAGTAAAGACCGGCTCTCTGGAAACACCATATATTTT
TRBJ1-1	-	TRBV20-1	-	CSARWNTEAFF	TGCAGTGCTAGGTGGAACACTGAAGCTTTCTTT
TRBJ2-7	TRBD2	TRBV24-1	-	CATSDFPGLAAISYEQYF	TGTGCCACCAGTGATTTTCCGGGACTAGCGGCAATCTCCTACGAGCAGTACTTC
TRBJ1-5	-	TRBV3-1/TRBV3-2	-	CASSQGPNQPQHF	TGTGCCAGCAGCCAAGGGCCGAATCAGCCCCAGCATTTT
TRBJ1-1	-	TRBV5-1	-	CASSIRHVAMNTEAFF	TGCGCCAGCAGCATTCGACATGTTGCCATGAACACTGAAGCTTTCTTT